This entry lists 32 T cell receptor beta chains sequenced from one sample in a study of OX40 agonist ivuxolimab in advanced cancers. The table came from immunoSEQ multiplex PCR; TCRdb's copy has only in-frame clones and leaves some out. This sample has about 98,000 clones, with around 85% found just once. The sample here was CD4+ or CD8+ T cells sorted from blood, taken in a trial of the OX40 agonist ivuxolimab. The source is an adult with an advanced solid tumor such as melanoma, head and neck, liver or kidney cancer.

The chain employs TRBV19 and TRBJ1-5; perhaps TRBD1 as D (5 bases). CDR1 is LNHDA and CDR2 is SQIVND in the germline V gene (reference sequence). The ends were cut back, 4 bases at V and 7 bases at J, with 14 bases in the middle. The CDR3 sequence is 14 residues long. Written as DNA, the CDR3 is TGTGCCAGTAGTACTTCCGGGGGGAGGCAGCCCCAGCATTTT. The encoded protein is CASSTSGGRQPQHF.

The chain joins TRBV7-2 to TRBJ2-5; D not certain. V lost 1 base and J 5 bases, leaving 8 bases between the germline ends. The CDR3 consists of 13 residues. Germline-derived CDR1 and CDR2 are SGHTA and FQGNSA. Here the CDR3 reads CASSLGSRETQYF. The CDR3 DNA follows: TGTGCCAGCAGCTTAGGGAGTAGGGAGACCCAGTACTTC. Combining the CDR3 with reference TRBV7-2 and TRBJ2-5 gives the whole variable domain GAGVSQSPSNKVTEKGKDVELRCDPISGHTALYWYRQSLGQGLEFLIYFQGNSAPDKSGLPSDRFSAERTGGSVSTLTIQRTQQEDSAVYLCASSLGSRETQYFGPGTRLLVL.

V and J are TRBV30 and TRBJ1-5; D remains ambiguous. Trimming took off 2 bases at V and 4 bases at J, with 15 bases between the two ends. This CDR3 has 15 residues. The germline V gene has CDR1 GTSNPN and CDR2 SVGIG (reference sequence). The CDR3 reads CAWSPATAANQPQHF. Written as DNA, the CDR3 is TGTGCCTGGAGTCCGGCGACCGCAGCAAATCAGCCCCAGCATTTT. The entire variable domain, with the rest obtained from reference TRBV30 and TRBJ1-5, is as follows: SQTIHQWPATLVQPVGSPLSLECTVEGTSNPNLYWYRQAAGRGLQLLFYSVGIGQISSEVPQNLSASRPQDRQFILSSKKLLLSDSGFYLCAWSPATAANQPQHFGDGTRLSIL.

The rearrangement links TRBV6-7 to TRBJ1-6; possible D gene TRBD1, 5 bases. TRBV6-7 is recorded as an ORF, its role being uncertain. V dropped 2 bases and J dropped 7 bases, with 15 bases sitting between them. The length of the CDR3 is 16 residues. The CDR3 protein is CASSYHSGPGNSPLHF. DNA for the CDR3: TGTGCCAGCAGTTACCATTCGGGGCCAGGGAATTCACCCCTCCACTTT.

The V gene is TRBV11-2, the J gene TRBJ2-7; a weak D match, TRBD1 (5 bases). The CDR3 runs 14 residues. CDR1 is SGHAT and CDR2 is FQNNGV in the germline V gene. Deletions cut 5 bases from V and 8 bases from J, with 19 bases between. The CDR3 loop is CASSLAGKPFQQYF. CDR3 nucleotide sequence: TGTGCCAGCAGCCTGGCAGGGAAACCCTTCCAGCAGTACTTC.

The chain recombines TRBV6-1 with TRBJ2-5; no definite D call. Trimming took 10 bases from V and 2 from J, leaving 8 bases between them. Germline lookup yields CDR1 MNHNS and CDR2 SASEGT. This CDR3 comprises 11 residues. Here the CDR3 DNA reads TGTGCCACTTCCCGACAAGAGACCCAGTACTTC. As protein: CATSRQETQYF.

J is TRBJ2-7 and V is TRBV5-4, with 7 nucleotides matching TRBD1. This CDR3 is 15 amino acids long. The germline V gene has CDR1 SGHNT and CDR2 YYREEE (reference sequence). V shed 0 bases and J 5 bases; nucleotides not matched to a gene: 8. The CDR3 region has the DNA TGTGCCAGCAGCTTGGTAGGGGGCCAATCGCACGAGCAGTACTTC. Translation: CASSLVGGQSHEQYF.

The CDR3 sequence: CASSLYGSTEAFF. The CDR3 coding sequence is TGTGCCAGCAGCCTGTACGGGAGCACTGAAGCTTTCTTT. The chain links TRBV11-3 to TRBJ1-1; D gene unclear. The CDR3 runs to 13 residues. V was cut by 5 bases and J by 4 bases, with 11 bases left in between. Germline V gives CDR1 SGHNT, CDR2 YENEEA.

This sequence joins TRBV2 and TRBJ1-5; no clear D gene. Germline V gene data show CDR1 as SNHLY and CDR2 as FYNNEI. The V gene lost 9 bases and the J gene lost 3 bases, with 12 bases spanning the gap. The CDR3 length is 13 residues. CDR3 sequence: CASQTSLNQPQHF. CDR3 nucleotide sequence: TGTGCCAGTCAGACCTCCCTCAATCAGCCCCAGCATTTT.

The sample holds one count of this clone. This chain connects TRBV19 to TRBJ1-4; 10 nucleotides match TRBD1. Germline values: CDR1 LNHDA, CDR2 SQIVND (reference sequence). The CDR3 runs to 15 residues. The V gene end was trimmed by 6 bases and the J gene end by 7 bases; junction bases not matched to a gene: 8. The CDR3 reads CASRDRGKGIEKLFF. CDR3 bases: TGTGCCAGTAGGGACAGGGGGAAAGGAATTGAAAAACTGTTTTTT.

The CDR3 DNA sequence: TGTGCCAGCAGCTTGGAAGCGGGCAGCTCCTACAATGAGCAGTTCTTC. This gives the protein CASSLEAGSSYNEQFF. The chain links TRBV5-4 to TRBJ2-1; the D gene is possibly TRBD2 (6 bases). Between the trimmed V and J ends, which lost 0 bases and 0 bases, there was a span of 10 bases. CDR1 is SGHNT, CDR2 YYREEE, per germline (reference sequence). CDR3 length: 16 residues.

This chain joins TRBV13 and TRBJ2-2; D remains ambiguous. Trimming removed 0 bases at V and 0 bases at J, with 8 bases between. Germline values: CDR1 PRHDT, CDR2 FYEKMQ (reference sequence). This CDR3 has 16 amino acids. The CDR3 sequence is CASSLGVAANTGELFF. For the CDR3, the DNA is TGTGCCAGCAGCTTAGGGGTAGCAGCGAACACCGGGGAGCTGTTTTTT.

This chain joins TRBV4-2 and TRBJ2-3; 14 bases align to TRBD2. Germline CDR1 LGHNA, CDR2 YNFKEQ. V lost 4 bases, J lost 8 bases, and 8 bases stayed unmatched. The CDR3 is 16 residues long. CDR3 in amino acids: CASSPGLAGDLGTQYF. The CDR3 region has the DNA TGTGCCAGCAGCCCGGGACTAGCGGGAGACTTGGGTACGCAGTATTTT.

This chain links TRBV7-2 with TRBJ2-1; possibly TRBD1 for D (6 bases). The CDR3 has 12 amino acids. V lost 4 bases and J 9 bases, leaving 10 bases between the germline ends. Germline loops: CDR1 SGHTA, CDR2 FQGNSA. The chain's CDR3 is CASSSQGGEQFF. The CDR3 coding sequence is TGTGCCAGCAGCTCACAGGGTGGTGAGCAGTTCTTC.

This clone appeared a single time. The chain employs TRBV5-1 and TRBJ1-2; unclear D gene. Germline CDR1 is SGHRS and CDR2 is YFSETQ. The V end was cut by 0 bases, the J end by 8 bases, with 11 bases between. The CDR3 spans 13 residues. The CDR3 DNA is TGCGCCAGCAGCTTGGCCACAGCGGAGGGCTACACCTTC. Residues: CASSLATAEGYTF.

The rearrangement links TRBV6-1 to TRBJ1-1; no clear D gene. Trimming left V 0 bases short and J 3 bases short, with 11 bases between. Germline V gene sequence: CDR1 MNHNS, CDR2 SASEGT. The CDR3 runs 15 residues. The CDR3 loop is CASSEALQKHTEAFF. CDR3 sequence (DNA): TGTGCCAGCAGTGAAGCGCTTCAGAAACACACTGAAGCTTTCTTT.

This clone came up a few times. The CDR3 DNA reads TGTGCCAGCAGCCTCGTTGGGGATCAGCCCCAGCATTTT. Amino acids: CASSLVGDQPQHF. The V call is TRBV5-5, the J call TRBJ1-5; the D is unclear. V was cut by 4 bases and J by 5 bases, with 10 bases left in between. This CDR3 has 13 amino acids. From germline, CDR1 is SGHKS and CDR2 YYEKEE (reference sequence).

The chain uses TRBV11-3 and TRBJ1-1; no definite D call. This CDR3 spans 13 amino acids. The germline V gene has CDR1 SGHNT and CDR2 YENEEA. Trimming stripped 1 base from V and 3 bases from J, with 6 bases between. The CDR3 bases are TGTGCCAGCAGCTTAGGCCGGGACACTGAAGCTTTCTTT. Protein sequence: CASSLGRDTEAFF.

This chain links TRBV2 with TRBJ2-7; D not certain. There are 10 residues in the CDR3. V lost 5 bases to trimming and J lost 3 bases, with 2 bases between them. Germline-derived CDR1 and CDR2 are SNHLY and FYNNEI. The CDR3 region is CASSHYEQYF. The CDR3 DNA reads TGTGCCAGCAGTCACTACGAGCAGTACTTC.

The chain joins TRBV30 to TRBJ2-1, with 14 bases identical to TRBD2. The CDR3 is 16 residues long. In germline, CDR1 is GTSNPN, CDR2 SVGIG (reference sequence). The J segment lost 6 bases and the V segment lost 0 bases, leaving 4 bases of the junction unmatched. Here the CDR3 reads CAWSVRGLAGANEQFF. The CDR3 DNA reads TGTGCCTGGAGTGTGAGGGGACTAGCGGGGGCCAATGAGCAGTTCTTC.

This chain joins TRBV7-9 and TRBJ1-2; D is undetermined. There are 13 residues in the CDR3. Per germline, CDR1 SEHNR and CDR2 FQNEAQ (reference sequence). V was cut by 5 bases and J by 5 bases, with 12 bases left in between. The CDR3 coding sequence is TGTGCCAGCAGCCGGACTTTAGGATATGGCTACACCTTC. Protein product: CASSRTLGYGYTF.

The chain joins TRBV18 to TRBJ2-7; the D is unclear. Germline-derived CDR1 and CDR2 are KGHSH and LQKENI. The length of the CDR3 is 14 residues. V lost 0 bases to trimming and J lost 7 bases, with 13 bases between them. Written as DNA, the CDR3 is TGTGCCAGCTCACCACCGTCCTATCCCAGTGAGCAGTACGTC. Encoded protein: CASSPPSYPSEQYV.

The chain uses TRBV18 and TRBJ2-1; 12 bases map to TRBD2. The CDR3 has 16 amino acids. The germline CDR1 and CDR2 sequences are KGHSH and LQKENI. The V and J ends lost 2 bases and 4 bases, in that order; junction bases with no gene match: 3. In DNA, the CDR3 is TGTGCCAGCTCACCAGTCGGACTAGCGGGATACAATGAGCAGTTCTTC. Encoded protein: CASSPVGLAGYNEQFF.

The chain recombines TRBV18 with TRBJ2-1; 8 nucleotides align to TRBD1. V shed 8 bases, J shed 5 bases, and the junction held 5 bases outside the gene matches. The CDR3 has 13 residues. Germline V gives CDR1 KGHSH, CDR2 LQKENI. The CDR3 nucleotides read TGTGCCAGCACCGACAGGGGAGACAATGAGCAGTTCTTC. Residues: CASTDRGDNEQFF.

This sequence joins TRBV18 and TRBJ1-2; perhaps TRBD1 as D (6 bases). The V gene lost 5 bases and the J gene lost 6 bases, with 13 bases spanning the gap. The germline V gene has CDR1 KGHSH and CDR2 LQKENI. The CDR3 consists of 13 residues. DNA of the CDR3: TGTGCCAGCTCAACGCAGGGGAACGATGGCTACACCTTC. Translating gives CASSTQGNDGYTF.

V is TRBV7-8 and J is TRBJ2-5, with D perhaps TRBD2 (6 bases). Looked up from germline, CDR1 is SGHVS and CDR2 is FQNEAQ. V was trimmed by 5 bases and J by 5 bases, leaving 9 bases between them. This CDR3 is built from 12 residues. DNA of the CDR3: TGTGCCAGCAGCGGGAGCGGGGAGACCCAGTACTTC. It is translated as CASSGSGETQYF.

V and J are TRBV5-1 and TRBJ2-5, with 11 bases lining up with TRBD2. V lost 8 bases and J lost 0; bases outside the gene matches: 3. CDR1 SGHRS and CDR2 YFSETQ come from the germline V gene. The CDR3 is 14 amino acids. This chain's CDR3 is CASTSGGYQETQYF. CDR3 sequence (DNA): TGCGCCAGTACTAGCGGGGGCTACCAAGAGACCCAGTACTTC.

The CDR3 reads CASSWDFYEQYF. CDR3 nucleotide sequence: TGCGCCAGCAGTTGGGACTTCTACGAGCAGTACTTC. The chain uses TRBV5-1 and TRBJ2-7, with D perhaps TRBD2 (6 bases). V was pared by 5 bases and J by 3 bases, with 9 bases between. The CDR3 spans 12 residues. Germline V gives CDR1 SGHRS, CDR2 YFSETQ.

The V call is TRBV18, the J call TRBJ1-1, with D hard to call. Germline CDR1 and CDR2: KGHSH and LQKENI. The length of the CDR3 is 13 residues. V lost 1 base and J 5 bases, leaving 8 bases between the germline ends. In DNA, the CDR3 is TGTGCCAGCTCACCACTTGAAGGAACTGAAGCTTTCTTT. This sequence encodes CASSPLEGTEAFF. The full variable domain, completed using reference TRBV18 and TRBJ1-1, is NAGVMQNPRHLVRRRGQEARLRCSPMKGHSHVYWYRQLPEEGLKFMVYLQKENIIDESGMPKERFSAEFPKEGPSILRIQQVVRGDSAAYFCASSPLEGTEAFFGQGTRLTVV.

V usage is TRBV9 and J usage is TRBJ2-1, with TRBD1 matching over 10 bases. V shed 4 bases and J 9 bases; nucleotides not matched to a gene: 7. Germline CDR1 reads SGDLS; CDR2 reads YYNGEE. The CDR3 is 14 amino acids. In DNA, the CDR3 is TGTGCCAGCAGCCCGGGACAGGGGTATGGTGAGCAGTTCTTC. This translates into CASSPGQGYGEQFF.

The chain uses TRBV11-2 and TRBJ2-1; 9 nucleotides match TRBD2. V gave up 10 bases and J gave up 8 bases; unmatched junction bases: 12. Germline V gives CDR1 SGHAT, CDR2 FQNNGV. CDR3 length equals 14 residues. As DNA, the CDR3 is TGTGCCACCGGTAGGACTAGCGCTCTTGATGAGCAGTTCTTC. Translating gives CATGRTSALDEQFF.

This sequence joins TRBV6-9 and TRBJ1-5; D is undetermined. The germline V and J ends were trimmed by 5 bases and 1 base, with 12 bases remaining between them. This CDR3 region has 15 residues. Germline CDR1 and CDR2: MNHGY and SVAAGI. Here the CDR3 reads CASSPWCESNQPQHF. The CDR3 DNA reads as TGTGCCAGCAGTCCTTGGTGCGAAAGCAATCAGCCCCAGCATTTT.